These 16 T cell receptor beta chains were sequenced from one sample in a study of T-cell reconstitution after alpha-beta-depleted transplantation in children. The library targeted TCRbeta and was prepared with unique molecular identifiers. MiXCR was run by TCRdb on the PCR reads, yielding one entry per CDR3 protein. The sample lists 280,000 or so distinct CDR3 sequences, roughly 12% occurring once. The source material was peripheral blood, sampled 180 days after TCRalphabeta/CD19-depleted stem cell transplant. The receptors stem from a male patient between 2 and 9 years old who had a stem cell transplant for chronic granulomatous disease, so the T cells may come from the graft donor.

In its sample, this clonotype was seen many times. The chain combines TRBV11-2 with TRBJ1-2; D unclear. This CDR3 has 16 amino acids. Trimming took 4 bases from V and 1 from J, leaving 16 bases between them. CDR1 and CDR2 from the germline V gene are SGHAT and FQNNGV. In DNA form, the CDR3 reads TGTGCCAGCAGCTACGGAGGCAGAGTTCTTAACTATGGCTACACCTTC. It is translated as CASSYGGRVLNYGYTF.

This clonotype has just a few counts. This chain joins TRBV30 and TRBJ2-3; the match to TRBD2 covers 10 bases. CDR3 length equals 15 residues. Germline CDR1 reads GTSNPN; CDR2 reads SVGIG (reference sequence). J was trimmed by 4 bases and V by 3 bases; bases with no gene match: 7. The CDR3 spells CAWSKLAGVADTQYF. In nucleotides, the CDR3 is TGTGCCTGGAGCAAGCTAGCGGGAGTGGCAGATACGCAGTATTTT.

In its sample, this clonotype was seen many times. The gene calls are TRBV29-1 and TRBJ2-3; the D call may be TRBD1 or TRBD2 (5 bases each). V lost 4 bases, J lost 6 bases, and 14 bases lay in between. The CDR3 is 13 amino acids. Germline V lookup: CDR1 SQVTM, CDR2 ANQGSEA. CDR3 coding DNA: TGCAGCGTTGTCGGGGCGATCGCGGATACGCAGTATTTT. It yields the protein CSVVGAIADTQYF.

This clonotype was seen ten or more times. The chain is built from TRBV11-1 and TRBJ2-7, with a tentative D call TRBD2 (7 bases). Trimming left V 5 bases short and J 3 bases short, with 32 bases between. The germline V gene encodes CDR1 SGHAT and CDR2 FQDESV (reference sequence). CDR3 length: 20 amino acids. The CDR3 protein is CASSPHHMQAGASRIYEQYF. The CDR3 coding sequence is TGTGCCAGCAGCCCTCATCATATGCAGGCGGGGGCCTCGCGGATCTACGAGCAGTACTTC.

This clonotype has a count of ten or more. The chain links TRBV11-2 to TRBJ1-6; D unclear. V lost 5 bases and J lost 0, with 17 bases in between. The CDR3 is made up of 18 amino acids. The V gene's germline CDR1 is SGHAT and CDR2 FQNNGV. DNA of the CDR3: TGTGCCAGCAGCCCAAGAGACGTTTCGAGCTCCTATAATTCACCCCTCCACTTT. This sequence encodes CASSPRDVSSSYNSPLHF.

This clonotype has a count of ten or more. This chain joins TRBV7-9 and TRBJ2-3, with D perhaps matching TRBD2 (6 bases). The CDR3 loop spans 14 amino acids. Germline V lookup: CDR1 SEHNR, CDR2 FQNEAQ (reference sequence). V gave up 5 bases and J gave up 0 bases, with 9 bases separating them. The CDR3: CASSRTTSTDTQYF. In DNA form, the CDR3 reads TGTGCCAGCAGCCGGACTACCAGCACAGATACGCAGTATTTT.

For this clonotype: A much larger clone sits a single nucleotide away, making a read error possible. The rearrangement links TRBV11-2 to TRBJ2-2; D is ambiguous. The V and J ends lost 0 bases and 2 bases respectively, with 10 bases between them. This CDR3 is built from 16 residues. Germline-derived CDR1 and CDR2 are SGHAT and FQNNGV. CDR3 bases: TGTGCCAGCAGCTTAGAGCATGGGGTCAACACCGGGGAGCTGTTTTTT. This gives the protein CASSLEHGVNTGELFF.

A remark on this clonotype: This may arise from a read error, as a much more abundant clone is one base away. This chain connects TRBV29-1 to TRBJ2-5; D gene unclear. Germline CDR1 and CDR2: SQVTM and ANQGSEA. Trimming cost V 4 bases and J 12 bases, with 18 bases left between them. The CDR3 length is 12 residues. The chain's CDR3 is CSVAGQDQPEYF. The CDR3 DNA follows: TGCAGCGTTGCCGGTCAAGACCAGCCAGAGTACTTC.

In its sample, this clonotype was seen a few times. The rearrangement uses TRBV4-1 and TRBJ2-1; D ambiguous. Trimming removed 0 bases from V and 0 bases from J, with 9 bases in between. The CDR3 runs to 16 residues. The germline V gene has CDR1 MGHRA and CDR2 YSYEKL. The CDR3, as DNA: TGCGCCAGCAGCCAAGAAGGCCGGACCTCCTACAATGAGCAGTTCTTC. Translation: CASSQEGRTSYNEQFF.

This clonotype was recorded many times. The chain couples TRBV10-3 to TRBJ2-7; 9 bases are a match to TRBD1. Trimming at V came to 9 bases and at J to 6 bases, leaving 12 bases not matched to a gene. The germline CDR1 and CDR2 sequences are ENHRY and SYGVKD. CDR3 length: 14 residues. CDR3 coding DNA: TGTGCCATTAGTATCACGGGACAGGGAGCCGAGCAGTACTTC. Translation gives CAISITGQGAEQYF.

This clonotype was counted at least ten times. The J gene is TRBJ2-2, the V gene TRBV7-8, with no clear D. The V end was cut by 0 bases, the J end by 5 bases, with 7 bases between. Looked up from germline, CDR1 is SGHVS and CDR2 is FQNEAQ. The CDR3 has 14 amino acids. CDR3 protein: CASSLAQRTGELFF. CDR3 sequence (DNA): TGTGCCAGCAGCTTAGCTCAGAGGACCGGGGAGCTGTTTTTT.

The CDR3 sequence: CATSRAPQRGGRGNEQFF. As DNA, the CDR3 is TGTGCCACCAGCAGAGCCCCCCAGCGGGGGGGGCGGGGGAATGAGCAGTTCTTC. The chain carries TRBV15 and TRBJ2-1; the match to TRBD2 covers 10 bases. The germline CDR1 and CDR2 sequences are LNHNV and YYDKDF (reference sequence). Trimming cost V 1 base and J 7 bases; bases outside gene matches: 13. The CDR3 has 18 residues.

This clonotype was counted many times. V usage is TRBV12-3 or TRBV12-4 and J usage is TRBJ2-7, with TRBD2 matching 10 bases. Germline trimming cut 8 bases from V and 2 bases from J; bases unmatched to any gene: 6. This CDR3 contains 14 residues. The CDR3 region is CASFLAGAPYEQYF. The CDR3 nucleotides read TGTGCCAGCTTCCTAGCGGGAGCCCCCTACGAGCAGTACTTC.

In this sample, this clonotype turned up many times. V usage is TRBV12-3 or TRBV12-4 and J usage is TRBJ1-4; weak D call: TRBD1 (6 bases). This CDR3 region has 16 residues. The germline V and J ends were trimmed by 3 bases and 7 bases, with 18 bases remaining between them. The CDR3 DNA is TGTGCCAGCAGTTTGTCGTCGCCGGGACAACGTGAAAAACTGTTTTTT. Protein: CASSLSSPGQREKLFF.

This clonotype was counted at least ten times. The chain combines TRBV7-6 with TRBJ1-5; possible D gene TRBD1, 6 bases. The germline V gene encodes CDR1 SGHVS and CDR2 FNYEAQ. The CDR3 is made up of 13 amino acids. V was shortened by 5 bases and J by 7 bases, with 12 bases between the two germline ends. CDR3 in amino acids: CASSQNQGQPQHF. DNA for the CDR3: TGTGCCAGCAGCCAAAACCAGGGGCAGCCCCAGCATTTT. Drawing the rest from reference TRBV7-6 and TRBJ1-5, the complete variable domain is GAGVSQSPRYKVTKRGQDVALRCDPISGHVSLYWYRQALGQGPEFLTYFNYEAQQDKSGLPNDRFSAERPEGSISTLTIQRTEQRDSAMYRCASSQNQGQPQHFGDGTRLSIL.

This clonotype was found a few times. This sequence joins TRBV9 and TRBJ2-3; D is unresolved. The CDR3 is 17 amino acids. V gave up 0 bases and J gave up 0 bases, with 14 bases separating them. The germline gives CDR1 SGDLS, CDR2 YYNGEE. The CDR3: CASSVGPDGWSTDTQYF. The CDR3 DNA sequence: TGTGCCAGCAGCGTAGGGCCAGATGGTTGGAGCACAGATACGCAGTATTTT.